Listed here are 16 T cell receptor beta chains from one sample, sequenced in a study of blood T cell repertoires in COVID-19. Generated by immunoSEQ multiplex PCR, the TCRdb table keeps only in-frame clones and is missing some. The data contain about 250,000 clones, about 82% of them singletons. The specimen sequenced was peripheral blood. These TCRs come from an elderly woman with COVID-19, enrolled during active disease.

The V and J genes are TRBV11-1 and TRBJ2-7, with D perhaps matching TRBD1 (6 bases). Germline CDR1 is SGHAT and CDR2 is FQDESV (reference sequence). The CDR3 has 12 amino acids. Deletions cut 4 bases from V and 4 bases from J, with 8 bases between. CDR3 nucleotide sequence: TGTGCCAGCAGCTACCAGGGGTACGAGCAGTACTTC. It translates to CASSYQGYEQYF.

The chain carries TRBV5-1 and TRBJ1-4; 7 bases line up with TRBD1. Germline CDR1 and CDR2: SGHRS and YFSETQ. With 4 bases clipped from V and 3 bases from J, the junction kept 9 bases outside the gene matches. CDR3 size: 16 residues. The CDR3 here is CASSLTPGQSNEKLFF. In DNA, the CDR3 is TGCGCCAGCAGCCTAACTCCGGGACAGTCTAATGAAAAACTGTTTTTT.

This clone was found once. The J gene is TRBJ1-6, the V gene TRBV4-1; 10 bases match TRBD1. Germline CDR1 is MGHRA and CDR2 is YSYEKL. The CDR3 spans 16 residues. Trimming at V came to 6 bases and at J to 9 bases, leaving 11 bases not matched to a gene. CDR3 nucleotides: TGCGCCAGCAGGACTATGCATGGGACAGGGGTTTCACCCCTCCACTTT. Protein product: CASRTMHGTGVSPLHF.

The chain has TRBV6-5 and TRBJ2-1; 10 bases fit TRBD1. V was clipped by 2 bases and J by 8 bases; unmatched bases: 6. The CDR3 length is 15 residues. The germline CDR1 and CDR2 sequences are MNHEY and SVGAGI. The chain's CDR3 is CASSYPGTGVDEQFF. For the CDR3, the DNA is TGTGCCAGCAGTTACCCCGGGACAGGGGTTGATGAGCAGTTCTTC.

V is TRBV6-1 and J is TRBJ2-1, with a possible D match to TRBD2 (6 bases). Trimming removed 0 bases from V and 11 bases from J, with 14 bases in between. Germline values: CDR1 MNHNS, CDR2 SASEGT. The length of the CDR3 is 14 residues. CDR3 protein: CASSEADSGLQQFF. The CDR3 DNA reads TGTGCCAGCAGTGAAGCCGATAGCGGCCTCCAGCAGTTCTTC.

This clone has a single count. This chain links TRBV6-5 with TRBJ1-2; D is unclear. From germline, CDR1 is MNHEY and CDR2 SVGAGI. The CDR3 is 12 residues long. V gave up 5 bases and J gave up 7 bases, with 11 bases separating them. The CDR3 here is CASSHGSRGYTF. The CDR3 DNA is TGTGCCAGCAGTCACGGTTCCCGTGGCTACACCTTC.

V gene TRBV11-2 combines with J gene TRBJ1-2; 9 bases align to TRBD1. Per germline, CDR1 SGHAT and CDR2 FQNNGV. The CDR3 loop spans 17 amino acids. The trim removed 0 bases at V and 4 bases at J, leaving 9 bases unmatched. The CDR3 nucleotides are TGTGCCAGCAGCTTAGATAGCGGGACAGGGCAAACCTATGGCTACACCTTC. It codes for CASSLDSGTGQTYGYTF.

This chain links TRBV7-9 with TRBJ1-2; a weak D match, TRBD1 (5 bases). Germline values: CDR1 SEHNR, CDR2 FQNEAQ (reference sequence). There are 13 residues in the CDR3. V was shortened by 3 bases and J by 2 bases, with 7 bases between the two germline ends. CDR3 nucleotide sequence: TGTGCCAGCAGCTTGCAGGGCAACTATGGCTACACCTTC. It specifies CASSLQGNYGYTF.

The V call is TRBV19, the J call TRBJ2-1; 8 bases are a match to TRBD1. J lost 3 bases, V lost 4 bases, and 8 bases had no gene match. The germline V gene encodes CDR1 LNHDA and CDR2 SQIVND (reference sequence). The CDR3 contains 16 residues. Written as DNA, the CDR3 is TGTGCCAGTAGTAGAACCGGGACAGGATACTACAATGAGCAGTTCTTC. Encoded protein: CASSRTGTGYYNEQFF.

The chain combines TRBV15 with TRBJ2-7; perhaps TRBD1 as D (5 bases). This CDR3 is built from 16 residues. The ends were cut back, 0 bases at V and 3 bases at J, with 15 bases in the middle. CDR1 is LNHNV and CDR2 is YYDKDF in the germline V gene (reference sequence). The CDR3 here is CATSRDAPGNGYEQYV. For the CDR3, the DNA is TGTGCCACCAGCAGAGATGCCCCAGGGAACGGCTACGAGCAGTACGTC.

The chain employs TRBV21-1 and TRBJ2-3; the table's D call, TRBD1, was not checked against the DNA. TRBV21-1 is a recognized pseudogene. The CDR3 is 15 residues long. The CDR3 region has the DNA TGTGCCAGCCTCCGGTTACGGGACACCACAGATACGCAGTATTTT. Its protein product is CASLRLRDTTDTQYF.

The V and J genes are TRBV3-1 (or the pseudogene TRBV3-2) and TRBJ2-5; 8 nucleotides agree with TRBD2. The CDR3 is 14 amino acids. V was pared by 3 bases and J by 3 bases, with 3 bases of the junction left unmatched. Germline V gene lookup returns CDR1 LGHDT and CDR2 YNNKEL (reference sequence). The DNA for the CDR3 is TGTGCCAGCAGCCAGAATAGCGGGGAAGAGACCCAGTACTTC. It is translated as CASSQNSGEETQYF.

This sequence joins TRBV19 and TRBJ2-2; the D is unclear. Trimming shortened V by 2 bases and J by 1 base, and 8 bases separated the two germline ends. CDR1 is LNHDA, CDR2 SQIVND, per germline (reference sequence). The CDR3 is 15 amino acids. CDR3 in DNA: TGTGCCAGTAGTATATGGAGCAAGAACACCGGGGAGCTGTTTTTT. Translated, it gives CASSIWSKNTGELFF.

This sequence joins TRBV15 and TRBJ2-2; no clear D gene. Trimming removed 1 base from V and 4 bases from J, with 4 bases in between. The CDR3 is 13 amino acids. The germline CDR1 and CDR2 sequences are LNHNV and YYDKDF (reference sequence). CDR3 amino acids: CATSRGGTGELFF. The CDR3 coding sequence is TGTGCCACCAGCAGAGGAGGCACCGGGGAGCTGTTTTTT.

The chain uses TRBV28 and TRBJ1-1; TRBD1 matches 9 bases. The CDR3 consists of 12 residues. Unmatched junction bases numbered 2, after V lost 2 bases and J lost 10 bases. The germline CDR1 and CDR2 sequences are MDHEN and SYDVKM. The CDR3 DNA sequence: TGTGCCAGCAGTTTAACGACAGGGGGAGCTTTCTTT. Protein: CASSLTTGGAFF.

The chain joins TRBV19 to TRBJ1-1, with D possibly TRBD1 on 5 matching bases. CDR1 is LNHDA, CDR2 SQIVND, per germline (reference sequence). The CDR3 extends over 15 amino acids. With 8 bases removed from V and 3 bases from J, the gap between germline ends came to 19 bases. The CDR3 sequence is CASSSLAGDYTEAFF. CDR3 sequence (DNA): TGTGCCAGTTCCTCACTGGCGGGGGATTACACTGAAGCTTTCTTT.